The entry below gives a single T cell receptor beta chain sequence along with its context. In the original analysis: Counts of nucleated cells, estimated from reference gene primer amplification, were obtained. Libraries were prepared by immunoSEQ multiplex PCR; TCRdb keeps only in-frame clonotypes and omits some of them. From that table come the V and J calls and clone size; the DNA was used to work out D and trimming. The sample comprises approximately 210,000 clones, about 90% of which are singletons, and 2% to 2.5% rests with the top ten. The data are from a study of blood T cell repertoires in COVID-19. In germline, CDR1 is MNHEY, CDR2 SMNVEV (reference sequence). The CDR3 totals 16 residues. Trimming shortened V by 5 bases and J by 0 bases, and 14 bases separated the two germline ends. Study members were between about 18 and 95 years old and lived in about two dozen US regions. Which cohort a participant joined came from the clinical history participants gave.

This chain uses TRBV27 with TRBJ1-3; D ambiguous. This receptor was obtained from a woman aged 30 to 39 who had recovered from COVID-19. Sequencing was carried out using PBMCs or T cells enriched from blood (not recorded which). Here the CDR3 reads CASSPRTGSSGNTIYF. In DNA, the CDR3 is TGTGCCAGCAGTCCCCGGACGGGAAGCTCTGGAAACACCATATATTTT.